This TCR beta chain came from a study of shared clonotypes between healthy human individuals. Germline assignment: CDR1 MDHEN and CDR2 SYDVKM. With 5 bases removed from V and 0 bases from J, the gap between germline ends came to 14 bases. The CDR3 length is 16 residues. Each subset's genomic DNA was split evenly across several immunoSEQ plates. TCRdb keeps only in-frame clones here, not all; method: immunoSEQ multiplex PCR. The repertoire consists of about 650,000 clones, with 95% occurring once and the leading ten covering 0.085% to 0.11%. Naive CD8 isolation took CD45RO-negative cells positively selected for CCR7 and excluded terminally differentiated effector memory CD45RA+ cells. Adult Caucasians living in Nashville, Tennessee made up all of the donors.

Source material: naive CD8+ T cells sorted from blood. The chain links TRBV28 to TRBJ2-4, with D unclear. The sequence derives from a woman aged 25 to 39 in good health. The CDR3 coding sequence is TGTGCCAGCAGTCCGGTGGAGCTACGAGCCAAAAACATTCAGTACTTC. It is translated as CASSPVELRAKNIQYF.